A selection of T cell receptor beta chains follows, all from one sample in a study of blood T cell repertoires in COVID-19. Here immunoSEQ multiplex PCR was the method, and the copy in TCRdb shows in-frame clones only, minus some. The sample has 110,000 or so clones, around 85% seen once. Sequencing was done on a sample of peripheral blood. These receptors all come from a human donor in a cohort sampled during active COVID-19. CDR3s include the opening cysteine and the closing phenylalanine or tryptophan. D genes are given only for firm matches. Where a row states a size, it is once, few, many or the class of an expanded clone; other rows omit it.

d_call clone_size j_call v_call cdr3_aa cdr3_nt
TRBD1 NA TRBJ1-2 TRBV6-1 CASSEGDSRLGYTF TGTGCCAGCAGTGAAGGGGACAGCCGTCTTGGCTACACCTTC
NA NA TRBJ1-1 TRBV11-1 CASSRHREYTEAFF TGTGCCAGCAGCAGACACAGGGAATACACTGAAGCTTTCTTT
NA NA TRBJ2-1 TRBV5-4 CASSAGLPDHNEQFF TGTGCCAGCAGTGCGGGACTTCCGGACCACAATGAGCAGTTCTTC
TRBD2 NA TRBJ2-6 TRBV5-4 CASRGGGLGANVLTF TGTGCCAGCAGGGGCGGGGGGCTTGGGGCCAACGTCCTGACTTTC
TRBD1 NA TRBJ2-7 TRBV19 CASSFTGVYEQYF TGTGCCAGTAGTTTCACAGGGGTGTACGAGCAGTACTTC
NA few TRBJ1-5 TRBV7-8 CASSTPQGQPQHF TGTGCCAGCAGCACACCGCAGGGTCAGCCCCAGCATTTT
TRBD2 NA TRBJ2-7 TRBV20-1 CSASSGGPTYEQYF TGCAGTGCCAGTAGCGGGGGGCCTACCTACGAGCAGTACTTC
NA NA TRBJ1-4 TRBV18 CASSPPRPPGDEKLFF TGTGCCAGCTCACCACCCAGGCCACCGGGAGATGAAAAACTGTTTTTT
TRBD2 NA TRBJ2-3 TRBV18 CASSRDSSGGRDTQYF TGTGCCAGCTCGCGAGATTCTAGCGGGGGGCGAGATACGCAGTATTTT
TRBD1 NA TRBJ2-1 TRBV6-1 CASSEGPGTAYNEQFF TGTGCCAGCAGTGAAGGCCCCGGGACAGCCTACAATGAGCAGTTCTTC
TRBD1 NA TRBJ2-2 TRBV7-3 CASSRRQGSGELFF TGTGCCAGCAGCCGTCGACAGGGGTCCGGGGAGCTGTTTTTT
NA NA TRBJ1-5 TRBV3-1/TRBV3-2 CASSQAGETGNQPQHF TGTGCCAGCAGCCAAGCCGGTGAGACAGGAAATCAGCCCCAGCATTTT
TRBD1 NA TRBJ2-6 TRBV5-6 CASSHIGTGDWENVLTF TGTGCCAGCAGCCATATTGGGACAGGGGATTGGGAAAACGTCCTGACTTTC
NA few TRBJ2-7 TRBV7-2 CASSPRLGGGPEQYF TGTGCCAGCAGCCCCCGTTTGGGCGGGGGCCCCGAGCAGTACTTC
NA NA TRBJ2-1 TRBV4-1 CASSQEGSRRRQFF TGCGCCAGCAGCCAAGAGGGCTCCCGGCGAAGGCAGTTCTTC
TRBD1 NA TRBJ2-7 TRBV3-1/TRBV3-2 CASGGQGNYEQYF TGTGCCAGCGGGGGACAGGGAAACTACGAGCAGTACTTC
TRBD1 NA TRBJ2-7 TRBV29-1 CSVEGTGVSYEQYF TGCAGCGTTGAAGGGACAGGGGTCTCCTACGAGCAGTACTTC
TRBD1 NA TRBJ1-1 TRBV4-1 CASSPRQGQTEAFF TGCGCCAGCAGCCCTAGACAGGGCCAAACTGAAGCTTTCTTT
TRBD2 NA TRBJ2-1 TRBV6-5 CASSYSLAGGPFEQFF TGTGCCAGCAGTTACTCACTAGCGGGGGGGCCGTTTGAGCAGTTCTTC
NA NA TRBJ2-5 TRBV6-6 CASKRGNQETQYF TGTGCCAGCAAGAGGGGGAACCAAGAGACCCAGTACTTC
TRBD1 NA TRBJ1-6 TRBV12-3/TRBV12-4 CASSGQGNSPLHF TGTGCCAGCAGTGGACAGGGTAATTCACCCCTCCACTTT
NA NA TRBJ1-5 TRBV12-3/TRBV12-4 CASSFFRQPQHF TGTGCCAGCAGTTTTTTTCGTCAGCCCCAGCATTTT
NA NA TRBJ1-1 TRBV4-2 CASSQDLAAQNTEAFF TGTGCCAGCAGCCAAGATTTGGCGGCACAAAACACTGAAGCTTTCTTT
NA few TRBJ2-7 TRBV28 CASSPQGSSYEQYF TGTGCCAGCAGTCCCCAGGGGAGCTCCTACGAGCAGTACTTC
TRBD1 NA TRBJ1-2 TRBV5-1 CASSLEAPGTGSGYTF TGCGCCAGCAGCTTGGAGGCCCCCGGGACAGGGAGCGGCTACACCTTC
TRBD2 NA TRBJ2-1 TRBV7-2 CASSWRGLADNEQFF TGTGCCAGCAGCTGGCGGGGACTAGCGGACAATGAGCAGTTCTTC
TRBD2 NA TRBJ2-1 TRBV5-1 CASAGGSYLYNEQFF TGCGCCAGCGCGGGGGGATCCTATTTGTACAATGAGCAGTTCTTC
NA NA TRBJ2-3 TRBV7-3 CASSSAGDTQYF TGTGCCAGCAGCTCAGCGGGTGATACGCAGTATTTT
TRBD1 NA TRBJ2-2 TRBV27 CASSWTGGYTGELFF TGTGCCAGCAGTTGGACAGGGGGTTACACCGGGGAGCTGTTTTTT
NA NA TRBJ2-1 TRBV7-2 CASSPSSYNEQFF TGTGCCAGCAGCCCTAGCTCCTACAATGAGCAGTTCTTC
NA NA TRBJ1-1 TRBV5-1 CASSLEGRSEAFF TGCGCCAGCAGCTTAGAGGGGAGGTCTGAAGCTTTCTTT
TRBD1 NA TRBJ1-5 TRBV7-8 CASSLVGTGVINQPQHF TGTGCCAGCAGCTTGGTTGGGACAGGGGTTATCAATCAGCCCCAGCATTTT
TRBD1 few TRBJ1-6 TRBV5-4 CASSTRTGESSPLHF TGTGCCAGCAGCACACGGACAGGGGAAAGTTCACCCCTCCACTTT
NA NA TRBJ1-2 TRBV28 CASTNGRGIFNYGYTF TGTGCCAGCACGAACGGGAGGGGAATCTTTAACTATGGCTACACCTTC
NA few TRBJ2-7 TRBV6-2/TRBV6-3 CASSRDTPEQYF TGTGCCAGCAGTCGGGACACTCCCGAGCAGTACTTC